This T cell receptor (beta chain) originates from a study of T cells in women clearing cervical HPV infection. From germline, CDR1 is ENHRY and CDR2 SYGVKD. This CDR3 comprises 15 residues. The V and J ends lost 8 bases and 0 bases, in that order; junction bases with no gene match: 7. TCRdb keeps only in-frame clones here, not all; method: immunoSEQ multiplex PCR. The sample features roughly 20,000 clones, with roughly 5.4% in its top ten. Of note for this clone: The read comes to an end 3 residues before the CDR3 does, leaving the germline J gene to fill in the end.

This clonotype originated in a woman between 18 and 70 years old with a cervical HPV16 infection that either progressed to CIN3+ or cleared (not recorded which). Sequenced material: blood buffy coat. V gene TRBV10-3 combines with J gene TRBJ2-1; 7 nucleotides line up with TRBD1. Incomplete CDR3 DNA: TGTGCCATCTTGGCCAGGGGGAGCTCCTACAATGAG. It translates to CAILARGSSYNE. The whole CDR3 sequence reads CAILARGSSYNEQFF.